The 32 T cell receptor beta chains reported below all come from one sample, sequenced in a study of blood T cell repertoires in COVID-19. Only in-frame clones appear in the TCRdb table, and some are missing; sequencing was by immunoSEQ multiplex PCR. The sample yields 60,000 to 70,000 clones, roughly 85% seen once. Sequencing was performed on peripheral blood. These receptor sequences come from a woman aged 55-70 years with COVID-19, enrolled during active disease.

The chain links TRBV3-1 (or the pseudogene TRBV3-2) to TRBJ2-5; weak D call: TRBD1 (5 bases). CDR3 length: 15 amino acids. V lost 5 bases and J 5 bases, leaving 18 bases between the germline ends. The V gene's germline CDR1 is LGHDT and CDR2 YNNKEL (reference sequence). In DNA form, the CDR3 reads TGTGCCAGCAGCTCGGAAGGGGCTATCTGGGAGACCCAGTACTTC. Residues: CASSSEGAIWETQYF.

The DNA of the CDR3 is TGTGCCAGCAGCTTAGCGGGGGGGCGCTACGAGCAGTACTTC. Amino acid sequence: CASSLAGGRYEQYF. This chain connects TRBV7-8 to TRBJ2-7; D is possibly TRBD2 (7 bases). CDR1 is SGHVS, CDR2 FQNEAQ, per germline. V dropped 0 bases and J dropped 3 bases, with 9 bases sitting between them. The CDR3 spans 14 residues.

This sequence joins TRBV6-1 and TRBJ1-2; D remains ambiguous. Deletions cut 1 base from V and 5 bases from J, with 8 bases between. Per germline, CDR1 MNHNS and CDR2 SASEGT. This CDR3 is built from 13 residues. This CDR3 is CASSEVGGYGYTF. DNA for the CDR3: TGTGCCAGCAGTGAAGTGGGCGGGTATGGCTACACCTTC.

The chain recombines TRBV13 with TRBJ2-1, with 7 bases matching TRBD1. The CDR3 has 15 residues. Germline CDR1 PRHDT, CDR2 FYEKMQ (reference sequence). After removal of 5 bases from V and 2 bases from J, the junction contained 6 bases not matched to a gene. Here the CDR3 DNA reads TGTGCCAGCAGCCCGACAGGGTATACCTACAATGAGCAGTTCTTC. Translated, it gives CASSPTGYTYNEQFF.

The chain carries TRBV4-1 and TRBJ2-1; TRBD2 aligns across 7 bases. J lost 5 bases, V lost 1 base, and 8 bases had no gene match. The germline CDR1 and CDR2 sequences are MGHRA and YSYEKL. CDR3 length: 16 amino acids. The CDR3 DNA follows: TGCGCCAGCAGCCAAGGGCGGGGGTACCCGAACAATGAGCAGTTCTTC. Protein sequence: CASSQGRGYPNNEQFF.

The chain employs TRBV19 and TRBJ1-2; TRBD1 aligns across 7 bases. Germline assignment: CDR1 LNHDA and CDR2 SQIVND (reference sequence). J was trimmed by 1 base and V by 1 base; bases with no gene match: 3. This CDR3 spans 15 amino acids. CDR3 loop: CASSIGTGFNYGYTF. The CDR3 region has the DNA TGTGCCAGTAGTATAGGGACAGGATTTAACTATGGCTACACCTTC.

The chain has TRBV9 and TRBJ2-7; TRBD2 is a possible D gene (6 bases). This CDR3 is built from 14 residues. Germline V gene sequence: CDR1 SGDLS, CDR2 YYNGEE. V was trimmed by 4 bases and J by 5 bases, leaving 16 bases between them. The CDR3 loop is CASSPSWGDDEQYF. CDR3 DNA: TGTGCCAGCAGCCCTAGCTGGGGGGACGACGAGCAGTACTTC.

The V gene is TRBV18, the J gene TRBJ1-4; TRBD1 is a possible D gene (6 bases). The germline V and J ends were trimmed by 2 bases and 1 base, with 8 bases remaining between them. Per the germline V gene, CDR1 is KGHSH and CDR2 is LQKENI. CDR3 size: 15 residues. CDR3 bases: TGTGCCAGCTCACCAGGCAGGGGAACTAATGAAAAACTGTTTTTT. This gives the protein CASSPGRGTNEKLFF.

The chain joins TRBV3-1 (or the pseudogene TRBV3-2) to TRBJ2-1; D is possibly TRBD2 (6 bases). Germline V gives CDR1 LGHDT, CDR2 YNNKEL (reference sequence). The CDR3 spans 13 residues. The V and J ends lost 4 bases and 7 bases respectively, with 11 bases between them. The CDR3, as DNA: TGTGCCAGCAGCCCGGGACTTCAGAATGAGCAGTTCTTC. Residues: CASSPGLQNEQFF.

The chain combines TRBV3-1 (or the pseudogene TRBV3-2) with TRBJ2-7; the match to TRBD1 covers 9 bases. In germline, CDR1 is LGHDT, CDR2 YNNKEL (reference sequence). CDR3 length equals 19 residues. J lost 3 bases, V lost 0 bases, and 15 bases had no gene match. This CDR3 is CASSQDLVGGTGFDYEQYF. The CDR3 nucleotides read TGTGCCAGCAGCCAAGATCTGGTGGGGGGGACAGGGTTTGACTACGAGCAGTACTTC.

The J gene is TRBJ2-1, the V gene TRBV28; no reliable D call. The V gene's germline CDR1 is MDHEN and CDR2 SYDVKM. The length of the CDR3 is 16 residues. Trimming stripped 4 bases from V and 1 base from J, with 14 bases between. The CDR3 DNA follows: TGTGCCAGCAGTTCCCCTAGTGCTGGATCCTACAATGAGCAGTTCTTC. This encodes CASSSPSAGSYNEQFF.

The chain couples TRBV5-6 to TRBJ1-2; tentatively, D is TRBD1 (5 bases). Per the germline V gene, CDR1 is SGHDT and CDR2 is YYEEEE. Trimming stripped 2 bases from V and 5 bases from J, with 7 bases between. The CDR3 has 12 residues. CDR3 loop: CASSLQEYGYTF. As DNA, the CDR3 is TGTGCCAGCAGCTTACAGGAGTATGGCTACACCTTC.

The CDR3 region is CASSYQPGLAFEQYF. Here the CDR3 DNA reads TGTGCCAGCAGTTATCAACCGGGACTAGCGTTCGAGCAGTACTTC. The chain uses TRBV6-5 and TRBJ2-7, with 10 bases fitting TRBD2. With 3 bases clipped from V and 6 bases from J, the junction kept 8 bases outside the gene matches. Germline V lookup: CDR1 MNHEY, CDR2 SVGAGI. This CDR3 comprises 15 residues.

This chain joins TRBV25-1 and TRBJ2-7, with 7 positions matching TRBD1. V dropped 6 bases and J dropped 3; count of bases not matched to a gene: 8. The germline gives CDR1 MGHDK, CDR2 SYGVNS. This CDR3 spans 14 amino acids. The CDR3 region has the DNA TGTGCCAGCAGCAGACAGGGTTGGGGCTACGAGCAGTACTTC. It is translated as CASSRQGWGYEQYF.

The chain employs TRBV18 and TRBJ2-2; D might be TRBD2 (5 bases). CDR1 KGHSH and CDR2 LQKENI come from the germline V gene. The CDR3 spans 15 residues. V lost 6 bases and J lost 0, with 11 bases in between. The CDR3: CASSPRAANTGELFF. The CDR3 DNA is TGTGCCAGCTCTCCGCGGGCAGCGAACACCGGGGAGCTGTTTTTT.

This sequence joins TRBV7-2 and TRBJ2-3, with 9 bases that match TRBD1. There are 16 residues in the CDR3. Germline V gene data show CDR1 as SGHTA and CDR2 as FQGNSA. Germline trimming cut 1 base from V and 3 bases from J; bases unmatched to any gene: 5. The CDR3 spells CASSLGRDRVTDTQYF. Written as DNA, the CDR3 is TGTGCCAGCAGCTTAGGTCGGGACAGGGTAACAGATACGCAGTATTTT.

This clone was detected only once. The chain joins TRBV7-9 to TRBJ2-7, with 7 positions matching TRBD1. In germline, CDR1 is SEHNR, CDR2 FQNEAQ (reference sequence). This CDR3 region has 16 residues. With V trimmed by 5 bases and J by 0 bases, 10 bases remained unmatched. Written as DNA, the CDR3 is TGTGCCAGCAGCACAGGGGCCTTCACGAGCTCCTACGAGCAGTACTTC. This sequence encodes CASSTGAFTSSYEQYF.

The V and J genes are TRBV27 and TRBJ2-1; 13 bases fit TRBD2. The CDR3 contains 16 residues. Germline values: CDR1 MNHEY, CDR2 SMNVEV (reference sequence). V was clipped by 5 bases and J by 7 bases; unmatched bases: 8. This CDR3 is CASSPGLAGDFNEQFF. The CDR3 DNA reads as TGTGCCAGCAGTCCCGGACTAGCGGGAGACTTTAATGAGCAGTTCTTC.

The chain combines TRBV5-1 with TRBJ1-4; D is unclear. V gave up 4 bases and J gave up 0 bases, with 10 bases separating them. The length of the CDR3 is 15 residues. CDR1 is SGHRS and CDR2 is YFSETQ in the germline V gene. The CDR3 DNA is TGCGCCAGCAGCGTCAACAGAGCAACTAATGAAAAACTGTTTTTT. Encoded protein: CASSVNRATNEKLFF.

Only one count was recorded for this clone. The J gene is TRBJ1-3, the V gene TRBV28; D not certain. This CDR3 is 17 amino acids long. CDR1 is MDHEN, CDR2 SYDVKM, per germline. Trimming took off 6 bases at V and 0 bases at J, with 18 bases between the two ends. The CDR3 spells CASSTSGGWNSGNTIYF. The DNA for the CDR3 is TGTGCCAGCAGCACATCGGGAGGGTGGAACTCTGGAAACACCATATATTTT.

The chain links TRBV7-9 to TRBJ2-7; TRBD1 is a possible D gene (6 bases). V was pared by 5 bases and J by 4 bases, with 12 bases between. Germline values: CDR1 SEHNR, CDR2 FQNEAQ (reference sequence). The length of the CDR3 is 13 residues. The CDR3 DNA reads as TGTGCCAGCAGCCATAATCAGGGGTACGAGCAGTACTTC. Protein product: CASSHNQGYEQYF.

The V gene is TRBV29-1, the J gene TRBJ2-1; D might be TRBD2 (6 bases). Trimming left V 2 bases short and J 0 bases short, with 8 bases between. Germline assignment: CDR1 SQVTM and CDR2 ANQGSEA. The CDR3 sequence is 14 residues long. The CDR3 sequence: CSVEIAASYNEQFF. The CDR3 region has the DNA TGCAGCGTTGAAATAGCGGCCTCCTACAATGAGCAGTTCTTC.

V usage is TRBV27 and J usage is TRBJ2-2; D might be TRBD1 (5 bases). V was trimmed by 2 bases and J by 6 bases, leaving 10 bases between them. Germline V gene data show CDR1 as MNHEY and CDR2 as SMNVEV (reference sequence). The CDR3 spans 14 residues. CDR3 in amino acids: CASSLIGASGELFF. CDR3 sequence (DNA): TGTGCCAGCAGTTTAATAGGGGCATCCGGGGAGCTGTTTTTT.

This clone was picked up one time. The chain recombines TRBV6-4 with TRBJ1-2, with 7 bases aligning to TRBD1. The V segment lost 11 bases and the J segment 7 bases; nucleotides outside the gene matches: 13. Germline loops: CDR1 MRHNA, CDR2 SNTAGT. There are 13 residues in the CDR3. In nucleotides, the CDR3 is TGTGCCGGCATACTCAGGGGGTTTTCTGGCTACACCTTC. It is translated as CAGILRGFSGYTF.

This chain links TRBV4-2 with TRBJ1-2; a weak D match, TRBD1 (5 bases). Trimming removed 4 bases from V and 4 bases from J, with 10 bases in between. Germline-derived CDR1 and CDR2 are LGHNA and YNFKEQ. The CDR3 runs to 13 residues. CDR3 residues: CASSRDSPYGYTF. In DNA, the CDR3 is TGTGCCAGCAGCCGTGACAGTCCCTATGGCTACACCTTC.

The chain employs TRBV18 and TRBJ1-2; 7 bases are a match to TRBD1. Germline CDR1 reads KGHSH; CDR2 reads LQKENI. The length of the CDR3 is 12 residues. J lost 7 bases, V lost 3 bases, and 2 bases had no gene match. Written as DNA, the CDR3 is TGTGCCAGCTCACCCGACAGGGTTGGCTACACCTTC. Translated, it gives CASSPDRVGYTF.

The chain recombines TRBV29-1 with TRBJ1-1; D remains unclear. The CDR3 contains 12 residues. The ends were cut back, 6 bases at V and 2 bases at J, with 10 bases in the middle. From germline, CDR1 is SQVTM and CDR2 ANQGSEA. CDR3 loop: CSVLGANTEAFF. For the CDR3, the DNA is TGCAGCGTCTTAGGAGCAAACACTGAAGCTTTCTTT.

The chain carries TRBV30 and TRBJ2-7; D is ambiguous. The germline gives CDR1 GTSNPN, CDR2 SVGIG (reference sequence). CDR3 length equals 10 residues. The V gene lost 5 bases and the J gene lost 3 bases, with 5 bases spanning the gap. DNA for the CDR3: TGTGCCTGGGGCAACTACGAGCAGTACTTC. It specifies CAWGNYEQYF.

The V and J genes are TRBV24-1 and TRBJ2-1; TRBD1 might be the D (5 bases). V gave up 7 bases and J gave up 3 bases, with 9 bases separating them. Germline V lookup: CDR1 KGHDR, CDR2 SFDVKD. The CDR3 covers 13 residues. CDR3 in amino acids: CATRDTGYNEQFF. CDR3 nucleotide sequence: TGTGCCACCAGGGACACCGGCTACAATGAGCAGTTCTTC.

V is TRBV15 and J is TRBJ1-6; the D gene is possibly TRBD1 (6 bases). CDR1 is LNHNV, CDR2 YYDKDF, per germline (reference sequence). V lost 5 bases and J 7 bases, leaving 15 bases between the germline ends. The CDR3 consists of 15 residues. CDR3 sequence: CATSGETGRNSPLHF. The CDR3 bases are TGTGCCACCAGCGGGGAGACAGGACGGAATTCACCCCTCCACTTT.

V gene TRBV7-9 combines with J gene TRBJ1-1; D is uncertain. V lost 0 bases, J lost 3 bases, and 11 bases lay in between. Per germline, CDR1 SEHNR and CDR2 FQNEAQ (reference sequence). The CDR3 is made up of 15 amino acids. This CDR3 is CASSLARVADTEAFF. CDR3 coding DNA: TGTGCCAGCAGCTTAGCGAGGGTGGCGGACACTGAAGCTTTCTTT. Variable domain in full (rest from reference TRBV7-9 and TRBJ1-1): DTGVSQNPRHKITKRGQNVTFRCDPISEHNRLYWYRQTLGQGPEFLTYFQNEAQLEKSRLLSDRFSAERPKGSFSTLEIQRTEQGDSAMYLCASSLARVADTEAFFGQGTRLTVV.

The gene calls are TRBV9 and TRBJ2-5, with D possibly being TRBD1 (6 bases). V dropped 0 bases and J dropped 5 bases, with 14 bases sitting between them. The germline V gene has CDR1 SGDLS and CDR2 YYNGEE. CDR3 length: 15 amino acids. The CDR3 DNA follows: TGTGCCAGCAGCGTAGGGGCAGGGGTACTGGAGACCCAGTACTTC. Translating it yields CASSVGAGVLETQYF.